This is a list of T cell receptor beta chains from one sample in a study of blood T cell repertoires in COVID-19. Clones were read by immunoSEQ multiplex PCR, and TCRdb kept only the in-frame ones, dropping some. The sample yields 140,000 to 150,000 clones, 85% to 90% seen once. Input material: peripheral blood. Receptor source: a woman aged 55-69 years with active COVID-19. Each CDR3 is given with its conserved first and last residue. Fields, in order: clone size, J gene, CDR3 length, D gene, V gene, CDR3 protein, CDR3 DNA. A D gene is named only where the DNA matches it firmly. Clone size is not always given. Where it is, it says once, few, many or a class for expanded clones.

>NA|TRBJ2-1|15|TRBD2|TRBV2
CASTRKASGGNEQFF
TGTGCCAGCACCCGAAAGGCTAGCGGAGGCAATGAGCAGTTCTTC
>NA|TRBJ2-3|13|TRBD2|TRBV5-6
CASTWTSGDTQYF
TGTGCCAGCACCTGGACTAGCGGGGATACGCAGTATTTT
>NA|TRBJ1-5|13|TRBD1|TRBV29-1
CSARTGSDQPQHF
TGCAGCGCAAGGACAGGGAGCGATCAGCCCCAGCATTTT
>NA|TRBJ1-5|12|NA|TRBV7-9
CASSLGVRPQHF
TGTGCCAGCAGCTTAGGCGTGAGGCCCCAGCATTTT
>NA|TRBJ2-5|16|TRBD2|TRBV7-2
CASSLLGGLAPETQYF
TGTGCCAGCAGCTTACTGGGGGGACTAGCGCCGGAGACCCAGTACTTC
>NA|TRBJ1-5|19|TRBD1|TRBV19
CASSPSWVRQGASNQPQHF
TGTGCCAGTAGTCCTTCCTGGGTCCGACAGGGGGCAAGCAATCAGCCCCAGCATTTT
>NA|TRBJ2-7|13|TRBD2|TRBV27
CASSSLAGGEQYF
TGTGCCAGCAGTTCGCTAGCGGGAGGCGAGCAGTACTTC
>NA|TRBJ2-7|11|NA|TRBV28
CASIQGYEQYF
TGTGCCAGCATCCAGGGTTACGAGCAGTACTTC
>NA|TRBJ2-3|15|NA|TRBV11-2
CASSSTTGFTDTQYF
TGTGCCAGCAGCTCCACAACAGGGTTCACAGATACGCAGTATTTT
>NA|TRBJ2-7|14|NA|TRBV15
CATSRAETPYEQYF
TGTGCCACCAGCAGAGCTGAGACACCCTACGAGCAGTACTTC
>few|TRBJ2-7|15|NA|TRBV2
CASSRGGIGLFEQYF
TGTGCCAGCAGTAGGGGCGGGATAGGGCTCTTCGAGCAGTACTTC
>NA|TRBJ1-6|15|NA|TRBV7-2
CASSLRAAGASPLHF
TGTGCCAGCAGCTTACGTGCGGCAGGGGCCTCACCCCTCCACTTT
>few|TRBJ2-7|14|NA|TRBV9
CASSVANGVGEQYF
TGTGCCAGCAGCGTAGCTAACGGGGTCGGCGAGCAGTACTTC
>NA|TRBJ2-2|16|TRBD2|TRBV4-1
CASSPLRLAGTGELFF
TGCGCCAGCAGCCCCCTACGACTAGCGGGAACCGGGGAGCTGTTTTTT
>NA|TRBJ2-2|16|NA|TRBV6-5
CASSYRGPGTEGELFF
TGTGCCAGCAGTTACCGGGGCCCCGGGACTGAAGGGGAGCTGTTTTTT
>NA|TRBJ2-7|18|TRBD2|TRBV5-1
CASSPPEPREGPNNEQYF
TGCGCCAGCAGCCCCCCGGAACCACGGGAGGGCCCTAATAACGAGCAGTACTTC
>NA|TRBJ2-2|13|NA|TRBV3-1/TRBV3-2
CASSRGDTGELFF
TGTGCCAGCAGCCGGGGGGATACCGGGGAGCTGTTTTTT
>NA|TRBJ2-7|13|NA|TRBV11-2
CASSLVQFYEQYF
TGTGCCAGCAGCTTAGTACAGTTCTACGAGCAGTACTTC
>NA|TRBJ1-2|16|TRBD1|TRBV10-3
CAISESQTGSRYGYTF
TGTGCCATCAGTGAGTCCCAGACAGGGAGTCGCTATGGCTACACCTTC
>NA|TRBJ2-3|17|TRBD1|TRBV19
CASSISPSGGGVDTQYF
TGTGCCAGTAGTATATCCCCCTCAGGGGGCGGAGTAGATACGCAGTATTTT
>NA|TRBJ1-1|16|TRBD1|TRBV7-9
CASSPDRGGWNTEAFF
TGTGCCAGCAGTCCGGACAGGGGGGGATGGAACACTGAAGCTTTCTTT
>NA|TRBJ1-4|14|TRBD1|TRBV5-1
CASSSGTGSEKLFF
TGCGCCAGCAGCTCCGGGACAGGGAGTGAAAAACTGTTTTTT
>NA|TRBJ1-2|14|TRBD1|TRBV28
CASSLNRGDYGYTF
TGTGCCAGCAGTTTGAACAGGGGCGACTATGGCTACACCTTC
>once|TRBJ2-7|18|TRBD2|TRBV28
CASSWVLAGRRGSYEQYF
TGTGCCAGCAGTTGGGTACTAGCGGGACGAAGGGGCTCCTACGAGCAGTACTTC
>NA|TRBJ2-6|14|NA|TRBV3-1/TRBV3-2
CASSPRSGANVLTF
TGTGCCAGCAGCCCCCGGTCTGGGGCCAACGTCCTGACTTTC
>NA|TRBJ2-7|13|NA|TRBV3-1/TRBV3-2
CASSQMVRGEQYF
TGTGCCAGCAGCCAGATGGTCCGGGGCGAGCAGTACTTC
>NA|TRBJ2-1|13|TRBD1|TRBV12-3/TRBV12-4
CASSLDRRNEQFF
TGTGCCAGCAGTTTGGACAGGCGAAATGAGCAGTTCTTC
>NA|TRBJ2-3|14|NA|TRBV6-2/TRBV6-3
CASSRQFTTDTQYF
TGTGCCAGCAGTCGACAGTTTACCACAGATACGCAGTATTTT
>few|TRBJ2-7|15|TRBD2|TRBV5-6
CASSLYFRAGAMQYF
TGTGCCAGCAGCTTGTACTTCCGAGCGGGAGCTATGCAGTACTTC
>NA|TRBJ2-7|15|NA|TRBV9
CASSAGGGTVYEQYF
TGTGCCAGCAGCGCAGGGGGTGGGACTGTCTACGAGCAGTACTTC
>NA|TRBJ2-3|15|TRBD2|TRBV7-2
CASSFGTSGRDTQYF
TGTGCCAGCAGCTTCGGGACTAGCGGGAGAGATACGCAGTATTTT
>once|TRBJ1-2|14|TRBD1|TRBV6-6
CASSAPTGDDGYTF
TGTGCCAGCAGTGCCCCGACAGGGGATGATGGCTACACCTTC
>NA|TRBJ2-7|14|TRBD2|TRBV28
CASSLLGGGNEQYF
TGTGCCAGCAGTTTATTGGGGGGAGGGAACGAGCAGTACTTC
>NA|TRBJ2-6|21|TRBD1|TRBV7-2
CASSLARGQARSLSGANVLTF
TGTGCCAGCAGCTTAGCGCGGGGACAGGCAAGATCCCTCTCTGGGGCCAACGTCCTGACTTTC
>NA|TRBJ2-1|15|TRBD2|TRBV7-8
CASSFSSGRANEQFF
TGTGCCAGCAGCTTCTCTAGCGGGAGGGCCAATGAGCAGTTCTTC
>NA|TRBJ1-3|15|TRBD1|TRBV6-5
CASSYGRQGRNTIYF
TGTGCCAGCAGTTACGGCCGACAGGGGAGGAACACCATATATTTT
>once|TRBJ2-7|16|TRBD2|TRBV4-2
CASSHVGTSDTYEQYF
TGTGCCAGCAGCCATGTCGGGACTAGCGACACCTACGAGCAGTACTTC